This TCR beta chain originates from a study of blood T cell repertoires in COVID-19. Study summary: Specimens from acute and convalescent COVID-19 originated in the United States, Italy and Spain. PBMCs, B-cell-depleted T cells, or T cells were the source of the cDNA or gDNA that made up the material.

Generated by immunoSEQ multiplex PCR, the TCRdb table keeps only in-frame clones and is missing some. The repertoire includes about 180,000 clones, roughly 78% of them detected once, and around 7% sits in the top ten. The specimen was peripheral blood. The sequence was collected from a man between 65 and 79 years old with active or convalescent COVID-19.

CDR3 loop: CASSYGGGISYNEQFF. Written as DNA, the CDR3 is TGTGCCAGCAGTTACGGGGGGGGGATCTCCTACAATGAGCAGTTCTTC. The chain carries TRBV6-2 or TRBV6-3 and TRBJ2-1, with TRBD2 matching over 7 bases. Germline assignment: CDR1 MNHEY and CDR2 SVGEGT. The CDR3 runs to 16 residues. The J segment lost 0 bases and the V segment lost 2 bases, leaving 4 bases of the junction unmatched.